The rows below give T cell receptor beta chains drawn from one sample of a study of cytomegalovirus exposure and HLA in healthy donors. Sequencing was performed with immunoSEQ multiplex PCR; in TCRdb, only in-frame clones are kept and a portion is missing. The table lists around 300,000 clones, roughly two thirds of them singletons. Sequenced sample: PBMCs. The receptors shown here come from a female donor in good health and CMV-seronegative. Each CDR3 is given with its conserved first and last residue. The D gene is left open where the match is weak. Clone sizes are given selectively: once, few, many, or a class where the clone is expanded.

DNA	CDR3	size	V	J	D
TGTGCCAGCAGCTTCAGCGGGGCCAACAATGAGCAGTTCTTC	CASSFSGANNEQFF	few	TRBV11-3	TRBJ2-1	TRBD2
TGCGCCAGCAGCCCGGGACAGACGAACACTGAAGCTTTCTTT	CASSPGQTNTEAFF	once	TRBV10-1	TRBJ1-1	TRBD1
TGTGCCAGCAGCGTAGGAGGGGGAAGGGGAGAGACCCAGTACTTC	CASSVGGGRGETQYF	once	TRBV9	TRBJ2-5	.
.	CASSTSVFGEAPDTQYF	.	TRBV19	TRBJ2-3	.
TGTGCCAGCACAAATTCTAGGGGACAGCCCCAGCATTTT	CASTNSRGQPQHF	.	TRBV6-5	TRBJ1-5	.
TGTGCCAGCAGCTTCTCGTCTGGCCCGGAAAAACTGTTTTTT	CASSFSSGPEKLFF	few	TRBV5-8	TRBJ1-4	.
TGTGCCAGCATTAGGGAACTAGCGGGAGGCTACGAGCAGTACTTC	CASIRELAGGYEQYF	.	TRBV2	TRBJ2-7	TRBD2
TGTGCCAGCTCTCTGACGACAAGTCCCTCACATCAAGAGACCCAGTACTTC	CASSLTTSPSHQETQYF	.	TRBV18	TRBJ2-5	.
TGCGCCAGCAGGTCGAACGCCGGGACTAGCGGGAGCGAGCAGTACTTC	CASRSNAGTSGSEQYF	once	TRBV5-1	TRBJ2-7	TRBD2
TGTGCCAGCAGCCAAGGCGAGGGGGTTAGGGGTGAAAAACTGTTTTTT	CASSQGEGVRGEKLFF	few	TRBV7-8	TRBJ1-4	.
TGTGCCAGTAGTATCGGGTTTACCCAGTACTTC	CASSIGFTQYF	.	TRBV19	TRBJ2-5	.
TGTGCCATCAGTGATCCAGCTTACAGCTCCTACGAGCAGTACTTC	CAISDPAYSSYEQYF	.	TRBV10-3	TRBJ2-7	.
TGTGCCAGTAGTATCGGGACTAAAGGTGAGCAGTTCTTC	CASSIGTKGEQFF	.	TRBV19	TRBJ2-1	TRBD2
TGTGCCAGCAGCTTAGATCAGCCAGGGAACACAGATACGCAGTATTTT	CASSLDQPGNTDTQYF	few	TRBV11-2	TRBJ2-3	.
TGTGCCAGCAGTTTACCCCTAGGGACAGGGGTTGAGCAGTACTTC	CASSLPLGTGVEQYF	.	TRBV28	TRBJ2-7	TRBD1
TGTGCCAGCAGTGATAGTAGCCTTCCCTACAATGAGCAGTTCTTC	CASSDSSLPYNEQFF	.	TRBV25-1	TRBJ2-1	.
TGTGCCAGCAGCCAACGACAGGGATCTGAAGCTTTCTTT	CASSQRQGSEAFF	.	TRBV14	TRBJ1-1	TRBD1
TGCGCCAGCAGCTTGGAGGGGGGGGTTGAGCAGTTCTTC	CASSLEGGVEQFF	.	TRBV5-1	TRBJ2-1	.
TGTGCCAGCAGCGCAAGACTAGCGGGGAACACCGGGGAGCTGTTTTTT	CASSARLAGNTGELFF	.	TRBV9	TRBJ2-2	TRBD2
TGTGCCAGCAGTGAAGCTCCCGGAGCGATTTCCTACGAGCAGTACTTC	CASSEAPGAISYEQYF	.	TRBV6-1	TRBJ2-7	.
TGCGCCAGCAGCTGGACTAGCGGGAGCACCTACAATGAGCAGTTCTTC	CASSWTSGSTYNEQFF	.	TRBV5-1	TRBJ2-1	TRBD2
TGCAGCGTTGTGGGGGGAGGGACTGAAGCTTTCTTT	CSVVGGGTEAFF	.	TRBV29-1	TRBJ1-1	.
TGTGCCAGCAGTCGAAAATCCGGGACAGACAACTACAATGAGCAGTTCTTC	CASSRKSGTDNYNEQFF	.	TRBV7-3	TRBJ2-1	TRBD1
TGTTCCAGCAGCTTAGTATCGGGGTACACCGGGGAGCTGTTTTTT	CSSSLVSGYTGELFF	.	TRBV7-9	TRBJ2-2	.
TGTGCCAGCAGCTTAAGGGGACTAGCGGGAGGGGAGGAGTTCTTC	CASSLRGLAGGEEFF	.	TRBV7-9	TRBJ2-1	TRBD2
TGTGCCAGCAGTTTACGGACTAGCGGGAGCGGGAATACGCAGTATTTT	CASSLRTSGSGNTQYF	.	TRBV28	TRBJ2-3	TRBD2
TGTGCCAGCAGCGTTACAGGGGGCAAAGACTACGAGCAGTACTTC	CASSVTGGKDYEQYF	.	TRBV9	TRBJ2-7	TRBD1
TGTGCCAGCTCACCACCGGGACAGGGCAATCAGCCCCAGCATTTT	CASSPPGQGNQPQHF	.	TRBV18	TRBJ1-5	TRBD1
TGTGCCAGCAGCTCGTACGGGGACAGGGCATATGAAGATACGCAGTATTTT	CASSSYGDRAYEDTQYF	.	TRBV7-2	TRBJ2-3	TRBD1
TGTGCCAGCAGCTTCACTAGCTCCACCGGGGAGCTGTTTTTT	CASSFTSSTGELFF	.	TRBV11-3	TRBJ2-2	.
TGTGCCAGCAGCCCGGACAGTCGCTACGAGCAGTACTTC	CASSPDSRYEQYF	once	TRBV27	TRBJ2-7	.
TGTGCCAGCAGTTTAATGGCTAGCGGGTCCTACGAGCAGTACTTC	CASSLMASGSYEQYF	.	TRBV28	TRBJ2-7	TRBD2
TGTGCCAGCAGTTACAGGGGAATGGTATACGAGCAGTACTTC	CASSYRGMVYEQYF	.	TRBV6-5	TRBJ2-7	.
TGTGCCAGCAGCTACAGCCTAGGGGGGACAGGCAAAAATCAGCCCCAGCATTTT	CASSYSLGGTGKNQPQHF	.	TRBV5-6	TRBJ1-5	TRBD1
TGCAGCGTTGAGGGGAGTGAAAACATTCAGTACTTC	CSVEGSENIQYF	.	TRBV29-1	TRBJ2-4	.
TGTGCCAGTACCGGGACTAGTACGTCTTACGAGCGGTACTTC	CASTGTSTSYERYF	.	TRBV6-1	TRBJ2-7	TRBD2
TGCGCCAGCAGCTTACAGGGCCCCGAAGCTTTCTTT	CASSLQGPEAFF	.	TRBV5-1	TRBJ1-1	.
TGTGCCAGTAGGACAGGGAAAATTGAAGCTTTCTTT	CASRTGKIEAFF	.	TRBV19	TRBJ1-1	TRBD1
TGTGCCGTCAGGGACAGAGAGCAGTACTTC	CAVRDREQYF	.	TRBV6-9	TRBJ2-7	TRBD1
TGTGCCAGCAGCTTCGTATCCTACGAGCAGTACTTC	CASSFVSYEQYF	.	TRBV5-5	TRBJ2-7	.
TGTGCCAGCAGTTTTGTGGGACTAGGTGATTCAGATACGCAGTATTTT	CASSFVGLGDSDTQYF	.	TRBV27	TRBJ2-3	TRBD2
TGTGCCAGTAGTATATCCCTATTTAGCAGGGGGTGGGAGACCCAGTACTTC	CASSISLFSRGWETQYF	few	TRBV19	TRBJ2-5	TRBD1
TGTGCCAGCAGTCCGGGACTGAGCTCTGGGGCCAACGTCCTGACTTTC	CASSPGLSSGANVLTF	.	TRBV28	TRBJ2-6	.
TGTGCCATCAGTGCACTGGACAATCGGGGCTACACCTTC	CAISALDNRGYTF	.	TRBV10-3	TRBJ1-2	.
TGTGCCAGCAGTTTAACAGGGGGCGAGCAGTACTTC	CASSLTGGEQYF	.	TRBV27	TRBJ2-7	TRBD1
TGCGCCAGCAGCTACGGACAGGCCCCCTACGAGCAGTACTTC	CASSYGQAPYEQYF	.	TRBV5-1	TRBJ2-7	TRBD1
TGTGCCAGCAGTGTAGGGGTTGCGAGGCAGTTCTTC	CASSVGVARQFF	.	TRBV2	TRBJ2-1	.
TGTGCCATCACAGAGAGGACCTACAATGAGCAGTTCTTC	CAITERTYNEQFF	few	TRBV10-3	TRBJ2-1	.
TGTGCCAGCAGCCGTACAGGGGGCAAGGGTCAGCCCCAGCATTTT	CASSRTGGKGQPQHF	.	TRBV11-2	TRBJ1-5	TRBD1
TGTGCCAGCAGTTCCCCAACTCCCGGGACAAAGACCTACGAGCAGTACTTC	CASSSPTPGTKTYEQYF	.	TRBV28	TRBJ2-7	.